The sequence of this T cell receptor (beta chain) was determined in a study of CD8 T cells in Susac syndrome. Random hexamers primed reverse transcription of roughly 0.45 to 1 ug RNA. Multiplex immunoSEQ PCR targeted 54 Vbeta and 13 Jbeta TCR beta segments. One entry per CDR3 protein, called by TCRdb with MiXCR from the immunoSEQ multiplex PCR reads. The sample holds about 430,000 distinct CDR3 sequences; more than 80% are singletons and the top ten take about 0.12%. In germline, CDR1 is SEHNR, CDR2 FQNEAQ (reference sequence). This CDR3 is built from 14 residues. The V gene end was trimmed by 5 bases and the J gene end by 3 bases; junction bases not matched to a gene: 7.

Sample: CD8+ T cells from PBMCs. The rearrangement links TRBV7-9 to TRBJ2-7, with TRBD2 matching 7 bases. This receptor was obtained from a human donor with multiple sclerosis. The CDR3 coding sequence is TGTGCCAGCAGCCGAGGGGAGGGGAGCTACGAGCAGTACTTC. Encoded protein: CASSRGEGSYEQYF.